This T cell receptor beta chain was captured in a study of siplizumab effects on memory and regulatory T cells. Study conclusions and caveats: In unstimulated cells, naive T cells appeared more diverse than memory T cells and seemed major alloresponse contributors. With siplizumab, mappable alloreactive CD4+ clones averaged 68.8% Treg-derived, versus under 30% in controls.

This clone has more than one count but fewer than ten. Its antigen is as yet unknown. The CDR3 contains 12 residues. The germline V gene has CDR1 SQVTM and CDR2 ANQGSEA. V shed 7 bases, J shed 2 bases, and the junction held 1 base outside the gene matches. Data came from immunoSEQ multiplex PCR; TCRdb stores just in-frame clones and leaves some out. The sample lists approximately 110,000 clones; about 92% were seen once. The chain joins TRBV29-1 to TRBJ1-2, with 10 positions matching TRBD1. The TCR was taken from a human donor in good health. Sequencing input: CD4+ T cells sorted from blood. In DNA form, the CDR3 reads TGCAGCGCGGGACAGGGGAACTATGGCTACACCTTC. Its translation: CSAGQGNYGYTF.